The next 2 T cell receptor beta chains were all read from a single sample in a study of a mutant IDH1 vaccine in newly diagnosed glioma. The table came from immunoSEQ multiplex PCR; TCRdb's copy has only in-frame clones and leaves some out. The sample comprises approximately 31,000 clones, roughly four fifths of which are singletons, and 7.1% rests with the top ten. Time point of the sample: week 35, safety follow-up. Alongside topical imiquimod, each dose of vaccine comprised 300 ug of mutant IDH1 20-mer peptide. Their antigens are not known. Material: PBMCs, obtained from a glioma patient whose treatment included an IDH1 peptide vaccine. The receptors were gathered from a woman under 30 with glioma.

The chain uses TRBV5-4 and TRBJ2-5; D is ambiguous. This CDR3 is built from 14 residues. Germline V gene data show CDR1 as SGHNT and CDR2 as YYREEE (reference sequence). Trimming pared 0 bases from V and 6 bases from J, leaving 12 bases between. The DNA for the CDR3 is TGTGCCAGCAGCTTGGATTCGGATCAGAAGACCCAGTACTTC. Translation gives CASSLDSDQKTQYF.

The rearrangement links TRBV5-1 to TRBJ1-1; D perhaps matches TRBD1 (6 bases). Trimming left V 4 bases short and J 0 bases short, with 16 bases between. The germline V gene has CDR1 SGHRS and CDR2 YFSETQ. The CDR3 loop spans 16 amino acids. In nucleotides, the CDR3 is TGCGCCAGCAGCATGACAGGTTTTACTATGAACACTGAAGCTTTCTTT. Protein: CASSMTGFTMNTEAFF.